A few counts support the clone carrying this T cell receptor beta chain. The antigen is unknown. The sample holds other DNA sequences that translate to the same CDR3. The PCR had 60 Vbeta and 13 Jbeta primers. Generated by immunoSEQ multiplex PCR, the TCRdb table keeps only in-frame clones and is missing some. The data contain approximately 220,000 clones, less than 85% of them singletons. These data are taken from a study of cytomegalovirus exposure and HLA in healthy donors. Turning to the study itself: As an earlier analysis found, around 170 million T cells yielded about 120 million unique TCR beta sequences.

Study conclusions and caveats: For most TCR beta V segments, an earlier analysis put the productive rate at about 90% or about 30% of the time. Later analysis demonstrated an association between a missense DCLRE1C variant and TCR beta V- and J-gene trimming.

Germline V gives CDR1 SGHRS, CDR2 YFSETQ. The CDR3 loop spans 17 amino acids. Losses at the gene ends were 1 base for V and 1 base for J; bases not matched to a gene: 6. The J gene is TRBJ2-7, the V gene TRBV5-1; 12 bases map to TRBD1. Specimen: PBMCs. The receptor was derived from a man aged 18 to 29 in good health and CMV-seronegative. The CDR3 sequence is CASSLPGQGAFSYEQYF. The CDR3 nucleotides are TGCGCCAGCAGCTTGCCGGGACAGGGGGCTTTTTCCTACGAGCAGTACTTC.